This T cell receptor (beta chain) was sequenced for a study of blood T cell repertoires in COVID-19. TCRdb's table, derived via immunoSEQ multiplex PCR, lists solely in-frame clones and lacks some. The profile shows about 45,000 clones, 89% of them singletons. The CDR3 loop spans 13 amino acids. The V end was cut by 8 bases, the J end by 2 bases, with 12 bases between. CDR1 and CDR2 from the germline V gene are MNHEY and SVGAGI. The sample consisted of peripheral blood. This chain links TRBV6-5 with TRBJ1-2, with D possibly matching TRBD1 (6 bases). This receptor was obtained from a human donor in a cohort sampled during active COVID-19. The CDR3 here is CASGRQENYGYTF. For the CDR3, the DNA is TGTGCCAGCGGAAGACAGGAGAACTATGGCTACACCTTC.